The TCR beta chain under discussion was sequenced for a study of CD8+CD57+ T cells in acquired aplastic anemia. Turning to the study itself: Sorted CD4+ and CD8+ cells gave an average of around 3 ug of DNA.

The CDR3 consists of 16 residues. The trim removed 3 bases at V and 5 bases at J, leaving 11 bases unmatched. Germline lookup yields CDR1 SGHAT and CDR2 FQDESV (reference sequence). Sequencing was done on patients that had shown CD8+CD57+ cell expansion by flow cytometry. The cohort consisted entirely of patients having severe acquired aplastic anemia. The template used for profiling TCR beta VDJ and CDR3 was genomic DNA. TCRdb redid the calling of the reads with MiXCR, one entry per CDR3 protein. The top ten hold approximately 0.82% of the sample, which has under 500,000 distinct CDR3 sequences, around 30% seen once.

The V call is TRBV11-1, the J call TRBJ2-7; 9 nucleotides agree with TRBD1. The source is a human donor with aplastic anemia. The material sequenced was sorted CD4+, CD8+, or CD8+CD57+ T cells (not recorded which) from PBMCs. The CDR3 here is CASSLVIMGQGDEQYF. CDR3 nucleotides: TGTGCCAGCAGCTTGGTAATAATGGGACAGGGAGACGAGCAGTACTTC.